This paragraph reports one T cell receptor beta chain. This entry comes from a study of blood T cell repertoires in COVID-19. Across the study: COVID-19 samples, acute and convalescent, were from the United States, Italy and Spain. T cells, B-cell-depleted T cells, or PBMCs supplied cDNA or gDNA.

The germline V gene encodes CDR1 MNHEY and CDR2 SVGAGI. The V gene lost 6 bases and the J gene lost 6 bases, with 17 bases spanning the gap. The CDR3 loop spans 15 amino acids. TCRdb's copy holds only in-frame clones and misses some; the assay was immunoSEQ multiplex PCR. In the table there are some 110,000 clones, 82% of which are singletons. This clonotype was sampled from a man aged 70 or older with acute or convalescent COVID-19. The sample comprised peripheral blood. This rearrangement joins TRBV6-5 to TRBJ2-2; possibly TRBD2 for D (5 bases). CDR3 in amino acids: CASRATRGSAGELFF. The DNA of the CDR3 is TGTGCCAGCAGGGCAACTAGAGGGAGCGCCGGGGAGCTGTTTTTT.